The entry below gives a single TCR beta chain sequence along with its context. Antigen specificity is unknown. Sequence at one end of the junction differs from germline and may be a read error. The CDR3 is made up of 14 amino acids. Germline V gene lookup returns CDR1 SGHVS and CDR2 FQNEAQ. Only in-frame clones appear in the TCRdb table, and some are missing; sequencing was by immunoSEQ multiplex PCR. The table records tens of thousands of clones, 70% to 90% of them present only once. The sample originates from a study of T cell responses to AZD1222 COVID-19 vaccine. Points from the study as a whole: Close to half of all spike-specific TCRs reportedly target regions of the variants that are unmutated.

This specimen was peripheral blood, taken 28 days after the second AZD1222 dose. This sequence joins TRBV7-8 and TRBJ1-1, with 7 nucleotides matching TRBD1. The sequence derives from an adult who received the AZD1222 COVID-19 vaccine. The CDR3 nucleotides are TGTGCCAACAGCTTTAGGGGGCAGGAGACTGAAGCTTTCTTT. Translation: CANSFRGQETEAFF.